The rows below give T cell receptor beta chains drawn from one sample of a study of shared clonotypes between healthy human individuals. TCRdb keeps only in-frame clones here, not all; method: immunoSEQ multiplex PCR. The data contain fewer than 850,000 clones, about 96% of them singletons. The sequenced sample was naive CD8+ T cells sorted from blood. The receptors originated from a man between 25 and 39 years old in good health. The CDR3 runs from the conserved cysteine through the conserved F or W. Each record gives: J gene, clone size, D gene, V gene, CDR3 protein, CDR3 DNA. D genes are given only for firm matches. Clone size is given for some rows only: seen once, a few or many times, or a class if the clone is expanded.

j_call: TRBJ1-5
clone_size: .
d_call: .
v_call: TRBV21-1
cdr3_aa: CASTRLYLNQPQHF
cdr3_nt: TGTGCCAGCACGAGACTCTACCTAAATCAGCCCCAGCATTTT

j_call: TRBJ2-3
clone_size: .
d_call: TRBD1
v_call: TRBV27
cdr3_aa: CASRPTGMKDTQYF
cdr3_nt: TGTGCCAGCAGACCGACAGGGATGAAAGATACGCAGTATTTT

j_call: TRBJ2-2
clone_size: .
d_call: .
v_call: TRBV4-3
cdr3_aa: CASSQEPGSHTGELFF
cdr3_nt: TGCGCCAGCAGCCAAGAGCCAGGATCTCACACCGGGGAGCTGTTTTTT

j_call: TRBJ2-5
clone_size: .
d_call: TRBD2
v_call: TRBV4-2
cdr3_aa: CASSQLGTSGSRKETQYF
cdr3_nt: TGTGCCAGCAGCCAATTGGGGACTAGCGGGAGTCGAAAAGAGACCCAGTACTTC

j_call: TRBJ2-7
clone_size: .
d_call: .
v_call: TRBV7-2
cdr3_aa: CASSLFAAGGYEQYF
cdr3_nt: TGTGCCAGCAGCTTATTCGCGGCAGGAGGGTACGAGCAGTACTTC

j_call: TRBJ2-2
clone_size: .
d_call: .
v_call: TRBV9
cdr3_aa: CASSVVAGELFF
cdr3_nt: TGTGCCAGCAGCGTAGTTGCTGGGGAGCTGTTTTTT

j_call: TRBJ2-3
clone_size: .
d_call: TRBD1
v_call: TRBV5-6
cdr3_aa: CASSPGQYSTTTDTQYF
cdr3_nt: TGTGCCAGCAGCCCGGGACAGTATTCCACCACCACAGATACGCAGTATTTT

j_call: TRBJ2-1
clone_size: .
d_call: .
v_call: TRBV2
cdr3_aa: CASSGQASSYNEQFF
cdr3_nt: TGTGCCAGCAGTGGCCAGGCTAGCTCCTACAATGAGCAGTTCTTC

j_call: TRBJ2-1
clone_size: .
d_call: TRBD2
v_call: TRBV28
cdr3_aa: CASRERGPSDNEQFF
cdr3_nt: TGTGCCAGCAGAGAGCGGGGCCCATCCGACAATGAGCAGTTCTTC

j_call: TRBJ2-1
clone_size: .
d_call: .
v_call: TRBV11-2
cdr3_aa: CASSLEAGSYNEQFF
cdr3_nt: TGTGCCAGCAGCTTAGAGGCAGGGTCCTACAATGAGCAGTTCTTC

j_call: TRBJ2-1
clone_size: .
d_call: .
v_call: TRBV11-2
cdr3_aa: CASSWGGEQFF
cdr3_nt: TGTGCCAGCAGCTGGGGAGGTGAGCAGTTCTTC

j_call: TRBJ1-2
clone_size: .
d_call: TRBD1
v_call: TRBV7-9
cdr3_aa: CASSLDDSGTGGIYGYTF
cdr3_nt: TGTGCCAGCAGCTTAGATGACTCCGGGACAGGGGGCATCTATGGCTACACCTTC

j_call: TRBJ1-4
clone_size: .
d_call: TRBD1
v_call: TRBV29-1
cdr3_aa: CSVGDSYEKLFF
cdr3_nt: TGCAGCGTTGGGGACAGTTATGAAAAACTGTTTTTT

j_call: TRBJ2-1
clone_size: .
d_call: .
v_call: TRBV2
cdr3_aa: CASSEEQGGNEQFF
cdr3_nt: TGTGCCAGCAGTGAGGAGCAGGGCGGGAATGAGCAGTTCTTC

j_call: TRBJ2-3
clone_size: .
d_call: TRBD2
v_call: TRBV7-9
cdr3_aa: CASSLREGDDTQYF
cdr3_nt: TGTGCCAGCAGCTTACGGGAGGGTGATGATACGCAGTATTTT

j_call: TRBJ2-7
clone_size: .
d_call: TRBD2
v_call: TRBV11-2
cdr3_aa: CASSFSSGSTMEQYF
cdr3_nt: TGTGCCAGCAGCTTCAGTAGCGGGAGTACGATGGAGCAGTACTTC

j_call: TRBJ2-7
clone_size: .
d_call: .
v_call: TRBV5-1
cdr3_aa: CASSSEGGSEPSYEQYF
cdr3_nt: TGCGCCAGCAGCTCTGAAGGGGGGTCCGAGCCCTCCTACGAGCAGTACTTC

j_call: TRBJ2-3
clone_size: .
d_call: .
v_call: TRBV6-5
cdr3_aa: CASSSKEFQTTDTQYF
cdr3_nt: TGTGCCAGCAGTTCAAAGGAGTTCCAGACCACAGATACGCAGTATTTT

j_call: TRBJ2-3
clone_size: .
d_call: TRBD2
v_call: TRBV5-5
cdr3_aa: CASSWGLAEPADSTDTQYF
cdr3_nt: TGTGCCAGCAGCTGGGGACTAGCGGAGCCGGCCGATAGCACAGATACGCAGTATTTT

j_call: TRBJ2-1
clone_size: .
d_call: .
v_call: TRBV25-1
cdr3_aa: CASSDTERTEQFF
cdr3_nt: TGTGCCAGCAGTGACACCGAGCGAACTGAGCAGTTCTTC

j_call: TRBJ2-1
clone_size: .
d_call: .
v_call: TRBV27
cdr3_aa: CASSPLTGTSSYNEQFF
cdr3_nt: TGTGCCAGCAGCCCACTCACCGGGACGAGCTCCTACAATGAGCAGTTCTTC

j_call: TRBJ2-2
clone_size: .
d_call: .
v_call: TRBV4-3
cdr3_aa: CASSPDGRYTGELFF
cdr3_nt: TGCGCCAGCAGCCCGGATGGACGGTACACCGGGGAGCTGTTTTTT

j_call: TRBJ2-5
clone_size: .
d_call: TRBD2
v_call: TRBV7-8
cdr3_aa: CAGDGLAGQETQYF
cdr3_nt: TGTGCCGGAGACGGACTAGCGGGGCAAGAGACCCAGTACTTC

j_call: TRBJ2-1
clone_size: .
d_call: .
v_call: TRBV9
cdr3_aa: CASSVRDDEQFF
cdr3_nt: TGTGCCAGCAGCGTAAGAGATGATGAGCAGTTCTTC

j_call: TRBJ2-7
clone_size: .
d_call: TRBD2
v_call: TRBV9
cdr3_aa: CASSVRLAGDEQYF
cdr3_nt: TGTGCCAGCAGCGTGCGACTAGCGGGAGACGAGCAGTACTTC

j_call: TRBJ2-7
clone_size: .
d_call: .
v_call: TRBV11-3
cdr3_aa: CASSLGRGGPYEQYF
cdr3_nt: TGTGCCAGCAGCTTAGGGCGAGGGGGGCCCTACGAGCAGTACTTC

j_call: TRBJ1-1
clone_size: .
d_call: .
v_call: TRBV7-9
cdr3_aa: CASSPRTNTEAFF
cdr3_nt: TGTGCCAGCAGCCCACGGACGAACACTGAAGCTTTCTTT

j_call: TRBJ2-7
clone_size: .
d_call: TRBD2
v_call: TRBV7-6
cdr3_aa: CASSLSSGSYEQYF
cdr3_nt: TGTGCCAGCAGCTTATCTAGCGGTTCCTACGAGCAGTACTTC

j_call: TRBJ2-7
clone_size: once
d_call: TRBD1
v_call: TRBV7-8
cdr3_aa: CASSLARTGTSYEQYF
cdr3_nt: TGTGCCAGCAGCTTAGCGAGGACAGGGACGTCCTACGAGCAGTACTTC

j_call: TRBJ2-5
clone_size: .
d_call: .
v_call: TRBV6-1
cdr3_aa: CASPPDLQETQYF
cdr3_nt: TGTGCCAGCCCCCCGGACTTGCAAGAGACCCAGTACTTC

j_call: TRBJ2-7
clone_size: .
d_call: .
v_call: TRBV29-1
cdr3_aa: CSVDGGTYEQYF
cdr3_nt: TGCAGCGTTGATGGCGGAACCTACGAGCAGTACTTC

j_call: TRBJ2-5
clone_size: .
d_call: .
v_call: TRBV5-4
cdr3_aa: CASSLFPQETQYF
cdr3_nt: TGTGCCAGCAGCTTGTTCCCCCAAGAGACCCAGTACTTC

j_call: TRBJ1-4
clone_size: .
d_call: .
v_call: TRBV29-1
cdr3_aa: CSVSTGINEKLFF
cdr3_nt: TGCAGCGTTTCTACAGGGATTAATGAAAAACTGTTTTTT

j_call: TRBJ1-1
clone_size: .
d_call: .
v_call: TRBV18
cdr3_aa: CASSPGQPEAFF
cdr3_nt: TGTGCCAGCTCACCGGGGCAACCCGAAGCTTTCTTT

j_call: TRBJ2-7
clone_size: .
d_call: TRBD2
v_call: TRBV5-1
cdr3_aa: CASSAGTNYEQYF
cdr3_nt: TGCGCCAGCAGTGCCGGGACTAACTACGAGCAGTACTTC

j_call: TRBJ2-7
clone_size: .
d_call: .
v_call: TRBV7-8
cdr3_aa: CASSPRGGRPYEQYF
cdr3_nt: TGTGCCAGCAGCCCAAGGGGGGGGCGACCCTACGAGCAGTACTTC

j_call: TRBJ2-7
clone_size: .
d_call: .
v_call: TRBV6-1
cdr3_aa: CASTWSVGYEQYF
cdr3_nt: TGTGCCAGCACCTGGTCCGTGGGCTACGAGCAGTACTTC

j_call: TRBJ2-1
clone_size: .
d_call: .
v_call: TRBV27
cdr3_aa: CASSPLALPYNEQFF
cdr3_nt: TGTGCCAGCAGCCCACTGGCGCTGCCCTACAATGAGCAGTTCTTC

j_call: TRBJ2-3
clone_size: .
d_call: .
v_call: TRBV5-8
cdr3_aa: CASTPIVVAGGDTQYF
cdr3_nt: TGTGCCAGCACGCCAATCGTGGTAGCAGGGGGGGATACGCAGTATTTT

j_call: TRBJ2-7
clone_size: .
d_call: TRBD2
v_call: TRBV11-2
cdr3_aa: CASSPSGTSSYEQYF
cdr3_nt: TGTGCCAGCAGCCCTAGCGGTACCAGCTCCTACGAGCAGTACTTC

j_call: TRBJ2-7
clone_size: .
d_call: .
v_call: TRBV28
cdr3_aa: CASSYTLQTYEQYF
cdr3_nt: TGTGCCAGCAGTTATACGTTACAAACCTACGAGCAGTACTTC

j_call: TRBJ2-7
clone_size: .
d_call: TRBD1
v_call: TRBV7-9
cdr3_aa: CASSSQGQHSYEQYF
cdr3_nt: TGTGCCAGCAGCTCCCAGGGACAGCACTCCTACGAGCAGTACTTC

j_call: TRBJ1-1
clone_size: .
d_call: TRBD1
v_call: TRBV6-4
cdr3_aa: CASSTGTGEAFF
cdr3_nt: TGTGCCAGCAGTACAGGGACAGGGGAAGCTTTCTTT

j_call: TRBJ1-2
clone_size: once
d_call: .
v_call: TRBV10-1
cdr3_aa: CASRPRGDYGYTF
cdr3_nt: TGCGCCAGCAGACCCCGGGGAGACTATGGCTACACCTTC

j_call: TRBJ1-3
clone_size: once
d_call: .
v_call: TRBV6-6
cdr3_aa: CASSYRQEAGNTIYF
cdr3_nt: TGTGCCAGCAGTTACAGGCAGGAGGCTGGAAACACCATATATTTT

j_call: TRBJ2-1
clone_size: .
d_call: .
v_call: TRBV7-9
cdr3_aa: CASSIGSYNEQFF
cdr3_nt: TGTGCCAGCAGCATAGGTTCCTACAATGAGCAGTTCTTC

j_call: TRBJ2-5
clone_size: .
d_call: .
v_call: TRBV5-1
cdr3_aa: CASGPVGDTRRDETQYF
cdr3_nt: TGCGCCAGCGGCCCGGTTGGGGACACTCGTCGCGATGAGACCCAGTACTTC

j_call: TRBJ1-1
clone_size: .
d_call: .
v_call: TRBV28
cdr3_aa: CASSPGAEAFF
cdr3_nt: TGTGCCAGCAGCCCCGGAGCTGAAGCTTTCTTT

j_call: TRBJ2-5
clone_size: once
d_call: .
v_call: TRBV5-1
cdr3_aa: CASSWTREGQKTQYF
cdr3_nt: TGCGCCAGCAGCTGGACCCGGGAAGGTCAGAAGACCCAGTACTTC

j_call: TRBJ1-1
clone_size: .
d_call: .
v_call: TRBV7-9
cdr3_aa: CASRVHGEAFF
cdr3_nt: TGTGCCAGCAGAGTACACGGAGAAGCTTTCTTT

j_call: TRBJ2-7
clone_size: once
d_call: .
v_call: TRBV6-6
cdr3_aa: CASSYEGGTYEQYF
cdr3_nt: TGTGCCAGCAGTTACGAAGGGGGTACGTACGAGCAGTACTTC

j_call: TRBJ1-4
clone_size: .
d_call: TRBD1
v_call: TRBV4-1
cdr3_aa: CASNFMTGINEKLFF
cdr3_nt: TGCGCCAGCAATTTCATGACAGGGATTAATGAAAAACTGTTTTTT

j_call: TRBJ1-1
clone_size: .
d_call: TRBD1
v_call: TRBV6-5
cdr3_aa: CASSYWDRDMNTEAFF
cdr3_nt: TGTGCCAGCAGTTACTGGGACAGGGACATGAACACTGAAGCTTTCTTT